This TCR beta chain was documented in a study of tumor-infiltrating lymphocytes in primary liver carcinoma. On the study more broadly: Tumors were staged T1-T3 N0M0 and measured 4.2 to 10 cm across.

TCR beta cDNA was reverse-transcribed from around 0.55 ug of total RNA. The reaction used a constant-region primer and ProtoScript II reverse transcriptase. Three-round nested multiplex PCR performed with slightly modified ARM-PCR produced the TCR beta libraries. TRBV1-TRBV30 forward and Cbeta reverse primers drove the first two roughly 9-cycle rounds. TCRdb re-analysed the multiplex PCR reads in MiXCR, keeping a single row per CDR3 protein. The repertoire holds 90,000 to 110,000 distinct CDR3 sequences, with roughly 80% as singletons. Investigators took RNA and DNA out together from 20-30 mg of unsorted bulk tissue. The cohort consisted of patients whose primary liver carcinoma was surgically resected. Every tumor sample had over 75% viable tumor cells. The CDR3 runs to 16 residues. Remarks on this clonotype: Germline and junction disagree at one end, which may indicate a read error.

This clonotype was obtained from a middle-aged man with primary liver carcinoma and hepatitis B virus infection. The chain joins TRBV12-3 or TRBV12-4 to TRBJ2-1, with 7 positions matching TRBD2. Material for sequencing was liver tumor tissue from sampling region 3. The subset: tumor region T3, left-lateral pole. CDR3 in amino acids: CASSLLGSGTGNEQFF. The CDR3 bases are TGTGCTAGCAGCCTTCTAGGGAGCGGGACGGGAAATGAGCAGTTCTTC.